This TCR beta chain originates from a study of CD8+ T cells in alopecia areata. The germline V and J ends were trimmed by 6 bases and 0 bases, with 8 bases remaining between them. CDR3 length: 12 amino acids. Per germline, CDR1 SQVTM and CDR2 ANQGSEA. Treatment denoted: oral pan-JAK inhibitor, 5-10 mg twice daily. As to this clone: As yet, its antigen is unknown.

Study results and limitations: Between patients, shared TCR sequences were less clear than in mice. This was possibly due in part to HLA diversity in the patient population.

Once RNA had been extracted, it was reverse transcribed into cDNA to act as the sequencing template. Generated by immunoSEQ multiplex PCR, the TCRdb table keeps only in-frame clones and is missing some. The table lists roughly 280,000 clones, 60% of them singletons. Source: CD4+ T cells sorted from blood, taken around week 53, from a patient treated with tofacitinib. The receptor was isolated from a human donor with alopecia areata. V usage is TRBV29-1 and J usage is TRBJ1-1, with D uncertain. The CDR3 DNA reads as TGCAGCGTGACGACGGTGAACACTGAAGCTTTCTTT. Protein: CSVTTVNTEAFF.